The 23 T cell receptor beta chains below all came from one sample that was sequenced in a study of blood T cells in healthy people across ages. A sample-barcoded 5' primer and a J-beta primer mix were used in a second PCR of roughly 6 to 11 cycles. MiXCR was run by TCRdb on the 5' RACE reads, yielding one entry per CDR3 protein. The table includes under 2,000,000 distinct CDR3 sequences, 40% to 55% detected once. Sequencing was carried out using blood. The receptors here all came from a woman between 35 and 50 years old in good health.

The genes are TRBV2 and TRBJ2-7; unclear D gene. In germline, CDR1 is SNHLY, CDR2 FYNNEI. Trimming removed 10 bases at V and 10 bases at J, with 23 bases between. The CDR3 is made up of 13 amino acids. This CDR3 is CAIRSHSSTTQYF. CDR3 nucleotide sequence: TGTGCCATCAGGTCGCACTCTTCGACCACCCAGTACTTC.

As concerns this clonotype: A read error may produce the germline difference seen at one junction end. The chain employs TRBV5-1 and TRBJ1-2; D gene ambiguous. The CDR3 sequence is 12 residues long. CDR1 is SGHRS, CDR2 YFSETQ, per germline. CDR3 bases: TGCGCCAGCGCAAACGACTACTACGGCTACACCTTC. Translating it yields CASANDYYGYTF. The full variable domain, completed using reference TRBV5-1 and TRBJ1-2, is KAGVTQTPRYLIKTRGQQVTLSCSPISGHRSVSWYQQTPGQGLQFLFEYFSETQRNKGNFPGRFSGRQFSNSRSEMNVSTLELGDSALYLCASANDYYGYTFGSGTRLTVV.

This sequence joins TRBV28 and TRBJ1-1; D remains ambiguous. CDR3 size: 12 residues. The germline CDR1 and CDR2 sequences are MDHEN and SYDVKM. V lost 6 bases, J lost 7 bases, and 12 bases lay in between. The CDR3 reads CASREVPGEAFF. CDR3 nucleotides: TGTGCCAGCAGGGAAGTGCCTGGTGAAGCTTTCTTT.

V is TRBV28 and J is TRBJ2-5; 9 bases are a match to TRBD1. The CDR3 has 12 residues. In germline, CDR1 is MDHEN, CDR2 SYDVKM. After removal of 9 bases from V and 11 bases from J, the junction contained 10 bases not matched to a gene. The CDR3 bases are TGTGCCAGTGGGACAGGGTGGAATGAGCAGTACTTC. Residues: CASGTGWNEQYF.

This clonotype was found a few times. The genes are TRBV27 and TRBJ2-4, with 7 bases that match TRBD1. J lost 2 bases, V lost 6 bases, and 7 bases had no gene match. In germline, CDR1 is MNHEY, CDR2 SMNVEV (reference sequence). This CDR3 is built from 15 residues. CDR3 sequence (DNA): TGTGCCAGCAGCTATGACAGGGCTCCCAAAAACATTCAGTACTTC. As protein: CASSYDRAPKNIQYF.

The chain combines TRBV5-6 with TRBJ2-1; TRBD1 is a possible D gene (5 bases). The CDR3 is 13 amino acids. Germline V gene lookup returns CDR1 SGHDT and CDR2 YYEEEE. V lost 0 bases and J lost 7, with 8 bases in between. DNA for the CDR3: TGTGCCAGCAGCTTGGGACAGTGGAATGAGCAGTTCTTC. Translation: CASSLGQWNEQFF. The full variable domain, rest sourced from reference TRBV5-6 and TRBJ2-1, is DAGVTQSPTHLIKTRGQQVTLRCSPKSGHDTVSWYQQALGQGPQFIFQYYEEEERQRGNFPDRFSGHQFPNYSSELNVNALLLGDSALYLCASSLGQWNEQFFGPGTRLTVL.

The CDR3 DNA reads TGCAGTGCTAGAGAGCGCAGGGAGACCCAGTACTTC. Translation: CSARERRETQYF. The rearrangement uses TRBV20-1 and TRBJ2-7, with no clear D. The J call may be incorrect, as the DNA end agrees better with TRBJ2-5. Germline CDR1 DFQATT, CDR2 SNEGSKA (reference sequence). The CDR3 length is 12 residues.

The genes are TRBV20-1 and TRBJ2-1; D is undetermined. V lost 0 bases and J 0 bases, leaving 9 bases between the germline ends. The CDR3 length is 15 residues. The germline gives CDR1 DFQATT, CDR2 SNEGSKA (reference sequence). In DNA form, the CDR3 reads TGCAGTGCTAGAGATGAGTTATTCTCCTACAATGAGCAGTTCTTC. It encodes CSARDELFSYNEQFF.

There are a few counts of this clonotype. J is TRBJ2-1 and V is TRBV4-3; D possibly corresponds to TRBD2 (5 bases). The CDR3 spans 13 residues. CDR1 and CDR2 from the germline V gene are LGHNA and YSLEER. The V end was cut by 3 bases, the J end by 6 bases, with 9 bases between. In DNA form, the CDR3 reads TGCGCCAGCAGCCAGCCTGGAGGCAATGAGCAGTTCTTC. This codes for CASSQPGGNEQFF.

This sequence joins TRBV5-6 and TRBJ2-6; D ambiguous. The CDR3 totals 17 residues. V lost 7 bases and J 0 bases, leaving 17 bases between the germline ends. Germline assignment: CDR1 SGHDT and CDR2 YYEEEE. The CDR3 sequence: CASGVGSRTSGANVLTF. CDR3 DNA: TGTGCCAGCGGGGTGGGCAGCCGAACCTCTGGGGCCAACGTCCTGACTTTC.

V and J are TRBV20-1 and TRBJ2-7; tentatively, D is TRBD2 (6 bases). The J call is uncertain, as TRBJ2-5 better fits the DNA end. Germline values: CDR1 DFQATT, CDR2 SNEGSKA (reference sequence). The CDR3 covers 12 residues. CDR3 bases: TGCAGTGCTTTAACTCGGGGGGAGACCCAGTACTTC. Encoded protein: CSALTRGETQYF.

The gene calls are TRBV7-2 and TRBJ2-5; 8 nucleotides align to TRBD2. V dropped 3 bases and J dropped 3; count of bases not matched to a gene: 9. Per germline, CDR1 SGHTA and CDR2 FQGNSA. The CDR3 length is 16 residues. This CDR3 reads CASSLVVGRGEETQYF. The CDR3 coding sequence is TGTGCCAGCAGCTTGGTAGTAGGGCGGGGGGAAGAGACCCAGTACTTC.

The chain links TRBV7-2 to TRBJ1-2; maybe TRBD1 (5 bases). Germline loops: CDR1 SGHTA, CDR2 FQGNSA. Trimming took 5 bases from V and 2 from J, leaving 12 bases between them. The CDR3 runs to 14 residues. This CDR3 is CASSQGTSNYGYTF. The CDR3 DNA reads as TGTGCCAGCAGCCAGGGAACCTCAAACTATGGCTACACCTTC.

The chain carries TRBV7-2 and TRBJ1-1, with D unclear. The length of the CDR3 is 16 residues. Trimming shortened V by 1 base and J by 0 bases, and 12 bases separated the two germline ends. Looked up from germline, CDR1 is SGHTA and CDR2 is FQGNSA. The chain's CDR3 is CASSLVPGIMNTEAFF. In DNA form, the CDR3 reads TGTGCCAGCAGCTTAGTCCCCGGGATTATGAACACTGAAGCTTTCTTT.

V is TRBV7-9 and J is TRBJ1-2, with TRBD1 identical over 7 bases. This CDR3 comprises 14 residues. The germline V gene has CDR1 SEHNR and CDR2 FQNEAQ (reference sequence). J gave up 8 bases and V 5 bases, and 11 bases lay outside the gene matches. CDR3 protein: CASSIVSPQGGYTF. CDR3 sequence (DNA): TGTGCCAGCAGCATCGTTTCCCCACAGGGGGGCTACACCTTC.

The rearrangement joins TRBV5-6 to TRBJ2-5; possible D gene TRBD1, 5 bases. Between the trimmed V and J ends, which lost 2 bases and 1 base, there was a span of 9 bases. CDR3 length equals 14 residues. CDR1 and CDR2 from the germline V gene are SGHDT and YYEEEE. CDR3 DNA sequence: TGTGCCAGCAGCTTCGGACATTTCCAAGAGACCCAGTACTTC. Its protein product is CASSFGHFQETQYF.

The chain has TRBV7-9 and TRBJ2-1; D is ambiguous. Trimming pared 0 bases from V and 6 bases from J, leaving 15 bases between. This CDR3 comprises 16 residues. Germline CDR1 reads SEHNR; CDR2 reads FQNEAQ (reference sequence). The CDR3 nucleotides are TGTGCCAGCAGCTTAGCGCTCCTGACGGCCGCCAATGAGCAGTTCTTC. It codes for CASSLALLTAANEQFF.

The sample holds a few counts of this clonotype. The chain joins TRBV13 to TRBJ2-7, with D possibly being TRBD2 (6 bases). The J call may not be correct, given that the DNA end is closer to TRBJ2-4. In germline, CDR1 is PRHDT, CDR2 FYEKMQ (reference sequence). This CDR3 is 13 amino acids long. The DNA of the CDR3 is TGTGCCAGCAGCCCCGGGACTCCAAACATTCAGTACTTC. Its protein product is CASSPGTPNIQYF.

The V gene is TRBV27, the J gene TRBJ2-7; either TRBD1 or TRBD2 may supply D (5 bases each). The CDR3 consists of 15 residues. Germline lookup yields CDR1 MNHEY and CDR2 SMNVEV (reference sequence). V was shortened by 6 bases and J by 0 bases, with 15 bases between the two germline ends. The CDR3 loop is CASRLGTALSYEQYF. The CDR3 nucleotides are TGTGCCAGCAGACTCGGGACGGCCCTCTCCTACGAGCAGTACTTC.

The J gene is TRBJ2-2, the V gene TRBV4-2; 8 bases are a match to TRBD1. The CDR3 is 15 amino acids. Germline loops: CDR1 LGHNA, CDR2 YNFKEQ. Germline trimming cut 4 bases from V and 5 bases from J; bases unmatched to any gene: 6. The CDR3 nucleotides are TGTGCCAGCAGCCCTAGACAGGGGTCTACCGGGGAGCTGTTTTTT. Translating gives CASSPRQGSTGELFF.

The V and J genes are TRBV7-8 and TRBJ2-1, with D possibly being TRBD2 (7 bases). The V gene's germline CDR1 is SGHVS and CDR2 FQNEAQ. Trimming took 2 bases from V and 3 from J, leaving 14 bases between them. The CDR3 has 16 residues. The CDR3 DNA reads TGTGCCAGCAGCTTATATACGGGGGGCAGCTACAATGAGCAGTTCTTC. It encodes CASSLYTGGSYNEQFF.

The CDR3 protein is CASSSTLTQYF. As DNA, the CDR3 is TGTGCCAGCAGCTCAACCCTTACGCAGTATTTT. This chain connects TRBV7-8 to TRBJ2-3; D unclear. The CDR3 totals 11 residues. V gave up 4 bases and J gave up 8 bases, with 7 bases separating them. The V gene's germline CDR1 is SGHVS and CDR2 FQNEAQ.

At least ten counts were recorded for this clonotype. The chain combines TRBV7-2 with TRBJ2-5; 8 nucleotides match TRBD1. Germline trimming cut 6 bases from V and 4 bases from J; bases unmatched to any gene: 10. This CDR3 region has 15 residues. The V gene's germline CDR1 is SGHTA and CDR2 FQGNSA. The CDR3 DNA sequence: TGTGCCAGCAGACCAACAGGGGGGTCATCAGAGACCCAGTACTTC. Its translation is CASRPTGGSSETQYF.